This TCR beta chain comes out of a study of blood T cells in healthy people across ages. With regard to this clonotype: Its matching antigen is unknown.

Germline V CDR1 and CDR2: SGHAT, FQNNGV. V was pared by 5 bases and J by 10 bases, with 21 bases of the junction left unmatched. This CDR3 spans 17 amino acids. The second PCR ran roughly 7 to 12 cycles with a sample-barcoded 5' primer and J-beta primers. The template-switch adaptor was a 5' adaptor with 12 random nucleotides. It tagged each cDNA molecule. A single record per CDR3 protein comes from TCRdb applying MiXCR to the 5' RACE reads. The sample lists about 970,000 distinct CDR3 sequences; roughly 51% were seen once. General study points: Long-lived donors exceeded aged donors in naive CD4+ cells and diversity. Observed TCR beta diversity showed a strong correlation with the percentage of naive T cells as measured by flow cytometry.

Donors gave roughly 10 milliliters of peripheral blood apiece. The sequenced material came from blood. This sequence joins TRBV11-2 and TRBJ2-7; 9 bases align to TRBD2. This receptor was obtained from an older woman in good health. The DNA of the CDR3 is TGTGCCAGCAGCCCCGTTACTGGCGGGAGGGCCGGAAGAGCCCAGTACTTC. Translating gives CASSPVTGGRAGRAQYF.